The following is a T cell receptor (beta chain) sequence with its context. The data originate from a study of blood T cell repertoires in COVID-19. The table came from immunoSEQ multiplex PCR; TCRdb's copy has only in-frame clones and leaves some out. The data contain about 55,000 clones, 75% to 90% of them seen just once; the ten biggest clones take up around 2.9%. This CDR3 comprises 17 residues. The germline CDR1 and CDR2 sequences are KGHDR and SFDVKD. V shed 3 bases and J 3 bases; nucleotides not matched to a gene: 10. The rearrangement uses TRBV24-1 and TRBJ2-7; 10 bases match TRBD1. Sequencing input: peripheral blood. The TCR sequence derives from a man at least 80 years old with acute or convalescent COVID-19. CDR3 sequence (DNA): TGTGCCACCAGTGATGCCCCCGGGGACAGGGGCAACTACGAGCAGTACTTC. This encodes CATSDAPGDRGNYEQYF.